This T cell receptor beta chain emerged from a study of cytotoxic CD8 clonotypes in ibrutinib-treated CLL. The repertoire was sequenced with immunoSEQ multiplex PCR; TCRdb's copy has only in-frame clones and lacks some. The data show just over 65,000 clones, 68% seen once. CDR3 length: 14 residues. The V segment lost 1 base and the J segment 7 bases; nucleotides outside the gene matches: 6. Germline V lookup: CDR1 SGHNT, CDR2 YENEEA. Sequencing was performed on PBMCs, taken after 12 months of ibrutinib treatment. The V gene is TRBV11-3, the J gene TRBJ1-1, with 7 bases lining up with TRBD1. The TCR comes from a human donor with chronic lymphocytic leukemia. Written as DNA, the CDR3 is TGTGCCAGCAGCTTAGGGACCGGGACAGATGAAGCTTTCTTT. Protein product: CASSLGTGTDEAFF. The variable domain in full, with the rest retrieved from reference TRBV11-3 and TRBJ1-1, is EAGVVQSPRYKIIEKKQPVAFWCNPISGHNTLYWYLQNLGQGPELLIRYENEEAVDDSQLPKDRFSAERLKGVDSTLKIQPAELGDSAVYLCASSLGTGTDEAFFGQGTRLTVV.